This TCR beta chain was sequenced for a study of beta chain features in type 1 diabetes. TCRB transcripts that were expressed got sequenced, as all of the isolated RNA had been reverse transcribed. Clones were sequenced by immunoSEQ multiplex PCR, and TCRdb holds only the in-frame ones, with some missing. This sample has under 250,000 clones, with around an eighth found just once. Broader study findings: It was among patients, rather than healthy donors, that naive, central memory and Treg TCRB repertoires appeared more similar.

This clone was seen only once. Its target is not known. Trimming shortened V by 4 bases and J by 1 base, and 13 bases separated the two germline ends. This CDR3 spans 14 amino acids. The germline CDR1 and CDR2 sequences are SQVTM and ANQGSEA. Source material: naive CD4+ T cells from blood. The J gene is TRBJ1-1, the V gene TRBV29-1; possibly TRBD1 for D (5 bases). This clonotype was sampled from a middle-aged woman in good health. Here the CDR3 DNA reads TGCAGCGTTGGGTTCTCAGGGCAGAACACTGAAGCTTTCTTT. Translating gives CSVGFSGQNTEAFF. Using reference TRBV29-1 and TRBJ1-1 for the parts outside the CDR3, the full variable domain is SAVISQKPSRDICQRGTSLTIQCQVDSQVTMMFWYRQQPGQSLTLIATANQGSEATYESGFVIDKFPISRPNLTFSTLTVSNMSPEDSSIYLCSVGFSGQNTEAFFGQGTRLTVV.